This T cell receptor beta chain was identified in a study of blood T cell repertoires in COVID-19. The table came from immunoSEQ multiplex PCR; TCRdb's copy has only in-frame clones and leaves some out. This sample has 140,000 to 150,000 clones, with around four fifths found just once. Germline V gene data show CDR1 as ENHRY and CDR2 as SYGVKD. V was trimmed by 2 bases and J by 2 bases, leaving 4 bases between them. The CDR3 is 13 amino acids. The receptor's source is a woman in her thirties or forties who had recovered from COVID-19. Sequencing input: PBMCs or T cells enriched from blood (not recorded which). This chain joins TRBV10-3 and TRBJ1-3; unclear D gene. Here the CDR3 DNA reads TGTGCCATCAGTGAGGAGACTGGAAACACCATATATTTT. It codes for CAISEETGNTIYF.